This entry describes one TCR beta chain. This clonotype was recorded many times. Its binding antigen is unknown. Base qualities are not provided; no much larger clone lies one nucleotide away. These data belong to a study of Graves' ophthalmopathy and Graves' hyperthyroidism (dated by TCRdb to 2016 to 2019). A note on the overall study: Peripheral blood samples were taken at the time of initial diagnosis, before any treatment was given. To tell Graves' ophthalmopathy apart from Graves' hyperthyroidism, and to predict which patients would progress to ophthalmopathy, the study relied on TCR beta repertoire signatures. In total, some 140 blood samples were TCR-sequenced: approximately 42 ophthalmopathy, some 75 hyperthyroidism and approximately 17 hyperthyroidism-to-ophthalmopathy patients. To explore V-J signatures that distinguish ophthalmopathy from hyperthyroidism, a discovery set of 100 patients was enrolled, made up of more than 40 with ophthalmopathy and 57 with stable hyperthyroidism. An independent validation cohort comprised some 19 hyperthyroidism patients and over 15 patients who later progressed from hyperthyroidism to ophthalmopathy. T-cell repertoires of thyroid tissue and blood were compared in five or six hyperthyroidism patients. Following sampling, methimazole starting at 30 mg daily was administered to hyperthyroidism patients, and high-dose intravenous methylprednisolone was administered to ophthalmopathy patients. The 100 or so discovery patients were divided at random into training and test sets in a 7:3 ratio.

For repertoire sequencing, the TCR beta CDR3 regions were amplified from RNA transcripts. A first-round RT-PCR used HTBI primers with the Qiagen OneStep RT-PCR kit, followed by a second-round multiplex PCR, size selection and purification. The libraries underwent paired-end sequencing with 100 bp reads on an Illumina HiSeq2000. Turning to the authors' computational methods: SOAPnuke was used to process the reads, removing any read that contained adapters or uncalled bases, had a mean Phred below 15, or lacked an exact match to the constant primer or identifier. COPE v1.2.5 was used to merge high-quality paired reads. Unique nucleotide sequences were defined as clonotypes and aligned to IMGT TRB V, D and J references using MiTCR v1.1. Analysis was restricted to V-J combinations with a frequency above 0.0001, which covered over 98% of repertoires. A TCR clonal expansion and chaos score per V-J combination was defined as the ratio of F50 clonal expansion to chaos observed in the TCRdist matrix. Welch's t-statistics and random forest were used to narrow the features down to more than 10 V-J combinations, which were then fed into a naive Bayes classifier. The similarity between thyroid and blood repertoires was quantified using the Morisita-Horn index. TCRdb passed the public sequencing reads through fastp at Q25 and MiXCR, retaining productive beta sequences. Merged by CDR3 protein, the rows form single entries marked with the most common genes and DNA. The V and J calls come from TCRdb's annotation, not from the publication. The sample data list 360,000 or so distinct CDR3 sequences, and about 16% of these were observed just once. 1.6% of the sample goes to the ten largest clones.

The ophthalmopathy patients had moderately to severely active disease, with a Clinical Activity Score of 3 or higher, a NOSPECS grade of 4 or higher, and a disease duration of less than 3 months. Patients with other autoimmune diseases, uncontrolled infections, pregnancy or lactation were excluded. Diagnosis relied on clinical symptoms, serum thyroxine, TRAb, thyroid ultrasound and orbital computed tomography. Ficoll-Paque density gradient centrifugation was used to isolate PBMCs from about 10 ml of fresh peripheral blood. Total RNA was extracted using Trizol reagent, and RNA quality was checked on an Agilent 2100 Bioanalyzer. Here is what the overall study found, with its caveats: In validation, the model predicted ophthalmopathy progression with 55% to 71% sensitivity and approximately 75% specificity; roughly eleven predicted patients were CT-confirmed with GO in a median of around 6 months. In cross-validation, the 13-signature model distinguished ophthalmopathy from stable hyperthyroidism with 85% to 90% sensitivity and just under 84% specificity, and in the test set the corresponding values were roughly 80% and 76%. No statistical method was used to set the sample size in advance, and the investigators knew which group each participant was assigned to. Most of the expanded thyroid clonotypes with a frequency above 0.001 were also detected in blood, and it was suggested that the thyroid immune response may be reflected by blood repertoires.

Sequencing used peripheral blood. The sequence derives from a young woman with Graves' ophthalmopathy. Donor details come from another sample of the same person, matched by shared clones.

The DNA sequence is given as TGTGCCAGTAGTATTCAGGGGGCGCGGGCCAAAAACATTCAGTACTTC. Its protein product is CASSIQGARAKNIQYF. The sequence joins TRBV19 to TRBJ2-4; a stretch of 8 junction bases matches TRBD1. V has 3 bases trimmed and J has 1 base trimmed; junction bases matching no gene number 5. The CDR3 goes from the cysteine to the phenylalanine over 16 residues. Just the 48-base CDR3 DNA is kept, in frame starting at base 1. CDR1 and CDR2, looked up from the germline V gene (reference sequence), are LNHDA and SQIVND. The variable domain in full, with residues beyond the CDR3 obtained from the reference TRBV19 and TRBJ2-4 genes, is DGGITQSPKYLFRKEGQNVTLSCEQNLNHDAMYWYRQDPGQGLRLIYYSQIVNDFQKGDIAEGYSVSREKKESFPLTVTSAQKNPTAFYLCASSIQGARAKNIQYFGAGTRLSVL.